This TCR beta chain was identified during a study of monozygotic twins with inflammatory bowel disease (dated by TCRdb to between 2018 and 2021). About the full investigation: In total, around 28 monozygotic twin pairs made up the full study: 19 Danish pairs, all IBD-discordant, plus nine German pairs, of which four were IBD-concordant and five were IBD-discordant. Each individual had, on average, about 151 000 unique TCRalpha sequences and 181 000 unique TCRbeta sequences available for analysis. The search for disease-associated traits relied mainly on comparing, within discordant pairs, IBD patients with their genetically identical healthy co-twins.

Library preparation used 5' RACE. For each TCR library, 3,000 to 3,500 ng of total RNA was used. cDNA was synthesized with SMARTScribe reverse transcriptase in eight separate reactions per sample. During cDNA synthesis, unique molecular identifiers containing a 6-nucleotide sample barcode were introduced by template switching. TCRalpha and TCRbeta cDNA was amplified by two nested PCRs of roughly 15 and 9 cycles, with bead purification after each PCR. Before amplification, the cDNA was both treated with uracil DNA-glycosylase and purified with the QIAquick PCR purification kit. The second PCR added Illumina TruSeq-compatible adapters along with sample-specific barcodes. TapeStation and Qubit were used to check library quality and concentration, and 5 to 6.5 ng of each library went into the pool. Pooled libraries were sequenced on an Illumina HiSeq2500 single-index Rapid Run with 2 x 100 bp reads and custom sequencing primers. The paper's data handling went like this. UMI-based consensus assembly with MiGEC version 1.2.6 was used to correct PCR and sequencing errors. MiXCR version 2.1.1 was used to carry out V(D)J alignment, clonotype assembly and CDR3 extraction. Gene usage, clonotype sharing and MAIT/NKT TCR abundance were normalised by analysing the top 1000, 10 000 and 20 000 clonotypes per sample. Diversity was computed as the inverse Simpson index with the vegan R package after downsampling to 27 000 UMIs. Paired Mann-Whitney U tests were applied to discordant twin pairs, with Benjamini-Hochberg correction for multiple testing. TCRdb reprocessed the reads, reporting each CDR3 protein sequence once and no DNA. The V and J calls were not made by the authors but by TCRdb's processing. The sample's clone listing holds around 370,000 distinct CDR3 sequences. The ten largest clones represent 2.5% to 3% of the sample.

From each donor, an approximately 2.3 ml peripheral blood sample was drawn into PAXgene tubes and stored at -80 degrees C. Without T cell sorting, total RNA was isolated from whole blood using the PAXgene blood miRNA kit on an automated QIAcube. Peripheral blood from monozygotic twin pairs, either concordant or discordant for inflammatory bowel disease, underwent deep TCRalpha and TCRbeta repertoire profiling that used unique molecular barcoding. Smoking habits were recorded for all twin pairs, with individuals classified as current, former or never smokers. Comment on this clonotype: What antigen it recognizes has not been identified.

There are 14 amino acids in the CDR3, from cysteine to phenylalanine inclusive. No DNA is recorded. From the germline V gene, CDR1 is SNHLY and CDR2 is FYNNEI. What the research found in general, with its limitations: Measured by the inverse Simpson index, TCRbeta repertoire diversity was lower in IBD patients than in their healthy co-twins. No difference in repertoire similarity was observed between concordant and discordant twins, possibly owing to limited statistical power. The results gave no support for a single strong signal or clonotype linked to IBD. Differing immunosuppressive treatments among patients may have added background noise and inter-individual variability to the repertoires. IBD patients shared fewer clonotypes with other individuals than healthy twins did, most markedly in patients showing signs of disease activity. Different T cell subtypes could not be distinguished in the analysis.

The sample comprised blood. The source is a human donor with ulcerative colitis or Crohn's disease, or a healthy co-twin of an affected twin (not recorded which). The chain was built from TRBV2 and TRBJ1-2; TCRdb proposes TRBD1, but this gene call is untestable without DNA. The CDR3 protein is CASRIDRAYYGYTF.